The text below deals with one T cell receptor (beta chain). Germline lookup yields CDR1 MRHNA and CDR2 SNTAGT. V shed 5 bases and J shed 1 base, with 14 bases lying between them. The CDR3 covers 15 residues. Sequenced by immunoSEQ multiplex PCR; TCRdb stores in-frame clones only, minus some. Of tens of thousands of clones listed, 85% to 95% were seen once; the top ten hold roughly 0.67%. The data were obtained in a study of T cell changes during pregnancy in multiple sclerosis. The receptor comes from a female donor with multiple sclerosis, enrolled in a pregnancy study. The source material was CD4+ T cells from peripheral blood mononuclear cells, sampled in the third trimester of pregnancy. This chain uses TRBV6-4 with TRBJ1-1; D possibly corresponds to TRBD1 (5 bases). In DNA, the CDR3 is TGTGCCAGCAGTATTGACGACAGTCCGAACACTGAAGCTTTCTTT. Translation gives CASSIDDSPNTEAFF.